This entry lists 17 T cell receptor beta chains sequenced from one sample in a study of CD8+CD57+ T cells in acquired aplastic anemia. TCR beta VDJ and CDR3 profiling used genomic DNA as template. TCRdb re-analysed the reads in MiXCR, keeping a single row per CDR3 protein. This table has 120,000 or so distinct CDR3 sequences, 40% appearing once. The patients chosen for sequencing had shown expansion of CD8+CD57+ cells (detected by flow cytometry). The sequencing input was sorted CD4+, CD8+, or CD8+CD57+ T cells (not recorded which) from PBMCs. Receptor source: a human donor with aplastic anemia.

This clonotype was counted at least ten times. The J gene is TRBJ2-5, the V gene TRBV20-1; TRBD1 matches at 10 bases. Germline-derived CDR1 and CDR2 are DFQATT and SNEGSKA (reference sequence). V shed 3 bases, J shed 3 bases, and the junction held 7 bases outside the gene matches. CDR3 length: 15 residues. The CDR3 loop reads CSARAGQGREETQYF. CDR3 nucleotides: TGCAGTGCTAGGGCGGGACAGGGGAGGGAAGAGACCCAGTACTTC.

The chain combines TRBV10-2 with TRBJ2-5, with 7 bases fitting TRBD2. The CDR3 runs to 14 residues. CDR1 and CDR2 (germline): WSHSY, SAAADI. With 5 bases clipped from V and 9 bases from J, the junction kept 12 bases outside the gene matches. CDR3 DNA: TGCGCCAGCAGTCGGAGACTAGCCCAAGGGGCCCAGTACTTC. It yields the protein CASSRRLAQGAQYF.

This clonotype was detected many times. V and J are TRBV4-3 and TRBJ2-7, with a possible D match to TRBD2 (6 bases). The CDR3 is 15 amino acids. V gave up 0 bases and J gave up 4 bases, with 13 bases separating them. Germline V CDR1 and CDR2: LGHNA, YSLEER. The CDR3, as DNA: TGCGCCAGCAGCCAAGAGCGGGGTTTCTCTTACGAGCAGTACTTC. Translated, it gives CASSQERGFSYEQYF.

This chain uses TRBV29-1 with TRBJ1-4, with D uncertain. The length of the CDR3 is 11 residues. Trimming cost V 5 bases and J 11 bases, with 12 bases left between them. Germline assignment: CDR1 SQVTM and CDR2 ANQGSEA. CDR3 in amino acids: CSVSEGEKLFF. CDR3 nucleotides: TGCAGCGTTTCGGAAGGAGAGAAACTGTTTTTT.

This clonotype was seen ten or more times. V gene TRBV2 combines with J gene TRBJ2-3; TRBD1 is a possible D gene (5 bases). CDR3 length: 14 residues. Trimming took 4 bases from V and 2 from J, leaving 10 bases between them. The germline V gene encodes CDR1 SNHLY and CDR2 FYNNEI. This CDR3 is CASSADINTDTQYF. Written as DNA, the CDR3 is TGTGCCAGCAGTGCGGACATTAACACAGATACGCAGTATTTT.

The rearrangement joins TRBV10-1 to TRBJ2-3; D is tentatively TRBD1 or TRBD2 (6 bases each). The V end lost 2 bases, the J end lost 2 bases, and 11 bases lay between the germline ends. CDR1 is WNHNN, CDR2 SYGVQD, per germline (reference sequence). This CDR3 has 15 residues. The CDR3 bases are TGCGCCAGCAGTGAGGGTCGGGGGCCCACAGATACGCAGTATTTT. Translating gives CASSEGRGPTDTQYF.

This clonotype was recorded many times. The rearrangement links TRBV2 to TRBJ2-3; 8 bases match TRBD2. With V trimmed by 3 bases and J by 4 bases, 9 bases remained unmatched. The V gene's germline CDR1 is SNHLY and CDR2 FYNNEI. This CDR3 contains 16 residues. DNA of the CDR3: TGTGCCAGCAGTGATGGCGGGGGGCTCCTTTCAGATACGCAGTATTTT. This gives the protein CASSDGGGLLSDTQYF.

In DNA, the CDR3 is TGTGCCAGCTCACCAGCGAGGGCCTATGGCTACACCTTC. It translates to CASSPARAYGYTF. V usage is TRBV18 and J usage is TRBJ1-2; D is unclear. V dropped 2 bases and J dropped 4 bases, with 8 bases sitting between them. CDR3 length: 13 amino acids. Germline assignment: CDR1 KGHSH and CDR2 LQKENI.

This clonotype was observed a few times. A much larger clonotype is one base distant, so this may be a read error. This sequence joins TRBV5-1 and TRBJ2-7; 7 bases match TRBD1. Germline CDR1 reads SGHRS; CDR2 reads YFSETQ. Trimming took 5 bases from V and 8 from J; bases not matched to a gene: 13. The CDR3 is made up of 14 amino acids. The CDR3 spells CASSLSKGAGKQYV. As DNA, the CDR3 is TGCGCCAGCAGTTTAAGCAAGGGGGCGGGCAAGCAGTACGTC.

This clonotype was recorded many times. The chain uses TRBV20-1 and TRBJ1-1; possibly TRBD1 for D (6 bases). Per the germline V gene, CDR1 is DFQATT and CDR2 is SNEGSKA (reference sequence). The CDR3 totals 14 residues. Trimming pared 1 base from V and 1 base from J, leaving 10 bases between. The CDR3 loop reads CSARVGHQNTEAFF. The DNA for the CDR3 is TGCAGTGCTAGAGTGGGACACCAGAACACTGAAGCTTTCTTT.

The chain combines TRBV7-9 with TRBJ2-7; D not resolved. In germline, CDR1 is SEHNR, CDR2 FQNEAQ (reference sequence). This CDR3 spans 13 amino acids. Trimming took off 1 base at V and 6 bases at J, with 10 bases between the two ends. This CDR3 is CASSLGGSPEQYV. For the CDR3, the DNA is TGTGCCAGCAGCTTAGGGGGTTCTCCCGAGCAGTACGTC.

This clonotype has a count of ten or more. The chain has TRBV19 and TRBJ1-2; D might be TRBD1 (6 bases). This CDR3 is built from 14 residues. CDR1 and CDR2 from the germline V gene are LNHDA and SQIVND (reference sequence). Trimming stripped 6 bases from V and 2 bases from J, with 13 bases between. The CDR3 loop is CASRGGRINYGYTF. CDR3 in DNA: TGTGCCAGTAGGGGGGGGCGGATCAACTATGGCTACACCTTC. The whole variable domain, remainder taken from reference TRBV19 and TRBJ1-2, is DGGITQSPKYLFRKEGQNVTLSCEQNLNHDAMYWYRQDPGQGLRLIYYSQIVNDFQKGDIAEGYSVSREKKESFPLTVTSAQKNPTAFYLCASRGGRINYGYTFGSGTRLTVV.

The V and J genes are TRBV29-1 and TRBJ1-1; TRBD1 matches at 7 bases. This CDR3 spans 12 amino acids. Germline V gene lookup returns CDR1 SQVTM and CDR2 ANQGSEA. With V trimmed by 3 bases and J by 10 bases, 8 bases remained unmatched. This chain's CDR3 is CSVDSDRVGAFF. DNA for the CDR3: TGCAGCGTTGACAGCGACAGGGTGGGAGCTTTCTTT.

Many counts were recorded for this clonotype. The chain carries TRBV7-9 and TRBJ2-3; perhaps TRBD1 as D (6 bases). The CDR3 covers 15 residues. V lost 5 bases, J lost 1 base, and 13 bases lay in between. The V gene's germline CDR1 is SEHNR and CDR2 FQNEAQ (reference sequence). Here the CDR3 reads CASSVYRVGTDTQYF. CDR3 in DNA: TGTGCCAGCAGCGTGTACAGGGTGGGCACAGATACGCAGTATTTT.

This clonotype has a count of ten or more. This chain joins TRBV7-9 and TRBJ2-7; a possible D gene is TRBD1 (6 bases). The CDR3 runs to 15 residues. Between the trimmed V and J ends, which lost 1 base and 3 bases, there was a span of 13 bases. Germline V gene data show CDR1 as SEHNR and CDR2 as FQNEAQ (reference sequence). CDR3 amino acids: CASSLVQGGFYEQYF. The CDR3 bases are TGTGCCAGCAGCTTAGTACAGGGTGGGTTCTACGAGCAGTACTTC.

The CDR3 reads CASSRSRTSGGEVNTQYF. The CDR3 DNA reads as TGTGCCAGCAGCCGCTCTAGGACTAGCGGGGGAGAGGTTAATACGCAGTATTTT. This chain connects TRBV5-6 to TRBJ2-3, with TRBD2 matching over 13 bases. The CDR3 is made up of 18 amino acids. The J segment lost 7 bases and the V segment lost 4 bases, leaving 15 bases of the junction unmatched. Germline-derived CDR1 and CDR2 are SGHDT and YYEEEE.

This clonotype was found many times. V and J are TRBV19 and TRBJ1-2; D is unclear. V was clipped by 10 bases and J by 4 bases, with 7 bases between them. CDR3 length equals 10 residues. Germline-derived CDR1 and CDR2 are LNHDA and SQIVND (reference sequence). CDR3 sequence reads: CATGLYGYTF. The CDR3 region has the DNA TGTGCCACCGGGCTCTATGGCTACACCTTC.